What follows are 20 T cell receptor beta chains derived from one specimen sequenced in a study of blood T cell repertoires in COVID-19. TCRdb keeps only in-frame clones here, not all; method: immunoSEQ multiplex PCR. The sample shows 350,000 to 450,000 clones, around 85% of them seen only once. The source material was peripheral blood. These receptor sequences come from a woman between 18 and 29 years old with acute or convalescent COVID-19.

The CDR3 bases are TGCGCCAGCAGCTTGGGAGGAACTGGAAACACCATATATTTT. Its translation is CASSLGGTGNTIYF. J is TRBJ1-3 and V is TRBV5-1; no clear D. Trimming shortened V by 0 bases and J by 2 bases, and 6 bases separated the two germline ends. This CDR3 has 14 residues. Germline lookup yields CDR1 SGHRS and CDR2 YFSETQ.

The chain links TRBV6-1 to TRBJ1-5; D not certain. Germline CDR1 is MNHNS and CDR2 is SASEGT. CDR3 length equals 18 residues. V lost 4 bases and J 0 bases, leaving 19 bases between the germline ends. CDR3 loop: CASSVAGRELYSNQPQHF. For the CDR3, the DNA is TGTGCCAGCAGTGTAGCCGGAAGGGAGCTATATAGCAATCAGCCCCAGCATTTT.

This chain joins TRBV2 and TRBJ1-1; no reliable D call. The length of the CDR3 is 10 residues. Germline V gives CDR1 SNHLY, CDR2 FYNNEI. Trimming stripped 5 bases from V and 8 bases from J, with 6 bases between. Here the CDR3 DNA reads TGTGCCAGCAGTATGCAGGAAGCTTTCTTT. It is translated as CASSMQEAFF.

V usage is TRBV29-1 and J usage is TRBJ2-1; 10 positions match TRBD2. This CDR3 is 15 amino acids long. Germline V gene lookup returns CDR1 SQVTM and CDR2 ANQGSEA. The ends lost 2 bases at V and 7 bases at J; junction bases unmatched: 8. Here the CDR3 DNA reads TGCAGCGTTGAATTCCGCCTAGCGGGAGTTAATGAGCAGTTCTTC. It yields the protein CSVEFRLAGVNEQFF.

This clone showed up just once. V and J are TRBV4-2 and TRBJ2-7, with D possibly matching TRBD2 (5 bases). CDR1 and CDR2 from the germline V gene are LGHNA and YNFKEQ. Trimming cost V 1 base and J 2 bases, with 6 bases left between them. The CDR3 loop spans 13 amino acids. CDR3 residues: CASSQAGAYEQYF. DNA of the CDR3: TGTGCCAGCAGCCAAGCCGGGGCCTACGAGCAGTACTTC.

J is TRBJ2-7 and V is TRBV30, with 8 nucleotides matching TRBD1. The CDR3 covers 13 residues. Germline V CDR1 and CDR2: GTSNPN, SVGIG (reference sequence). V shed 0 bases, J shed 3 bases, and the junction held 1 base outside the gene matches. CDR3: CAWSVTGDYEQYF. CDR3 in DNA: TGTGCCTGGAGTGTGACAGGGGACTACGAGCAGTACTTC. The full variable domain, completed using reference TRBV30 and TRBJ2-7, is SQTIHQWPATLVQPVGSPLSLECTVEGTSNPNLYWYRQAAGRGLQLLFYSVGIGQISSEVPQNLSASRPQDRQFILSSKKLLLSDSGFYLCAWSVTGDYEQYFGPGTRLTVT.

The rearrangement uses TRBV4-1 and TRBJ2-4; D is perhaps TRBD2 (5 bases). Germline lookup yields CDR1 MGHRA and CDR2 YSYEKL. CDR3 length: 14 amino acids. Trimming removed 0 bases at V and 6 bases at J, with 9 bases between. CDR3 coding DNA: TGCGCCAGCAGCCAAGACCGACGGGGAAACATTCAGTACTTC. Amino acid sequence: CASSQDRRGNIQYF.

The chain couples TRBV5-1 to TRBJ1-2, with 9 bases that match TRBD1. The junction had 8 bases not matched to a gene; V was cut back by 5 bases and J by 6 bases. CDR3 length: 14 residues. The V gene's germline CDR1 is SGHRS and CDR2 YFSETQ. CDR3: CASSGTGLRDGYTF. CDR3 nucleotides: TGCGCCAGCAGTGGGACAGGGCTAAGGGATGGCTACACCTTC.

This clone was seen only once. The V and J genes are TRBV11-2 and TRBJ2-7; a weak D match, TRBD2 (5 bases). From germline, CDR1 is SGHAT and CDR2 FQNNGV. CDR3 size: 15 residues. V lost 6 bases and J lost 0, with 15 bases in between. The DNA of the CDR3 is TGTGCCAGCAGAGAGGGTCAGGTCAGCTCCTACGAGCAGTACTTC. It encodes CASREGQVSSYEQYF.

This chain joins TRBV4-1 and TRBJ2-1; TRBD2 agrees at 10 bases. This CDR3 is 14 amino acids long. Germline assignment: CDR1 MGHRA and CDR2 YSYEKL. V was clipped by 0 bases and J by 10 bases; unmatched bases: 3. The CDR3 spells CASSQDTSGIEQFF. CDR3 bases: TGCGCCAGCAGCCAAGATACTAGCGGGATAGAGCAGTTCTTC.

The sample holds one count of this clone. The genes are TRBV20-1 and TRBJ1-1; 10 bases are a match to TRBD1. This CDR3 has 15 residues. The V and J ends lost 3 bases and 6 bases, in that order; junction bases with no gene match: 10. Germline V lookup: CDR1 DFQATT, CDR2 SNEGSKA (reference sequence). The CDR3 protein is CSASSFGQGGSEAFF. DNA of the CDR3: TGCAGTGCTAGTTCTTTTGGACAGGGGGGATCTGAAGCTTTCTTT.

The chain employs TRBV5-1 and TRBJ2-2, with 8 bases aligning to TRBD2. The CDR3 consists of 14 residues. CDR1 is SGHRS and CDR2 is YFSETQ in the germline V gene. J gave up 7 bases and V 2 bases, and 4 bases lay outside the gene matches. The CDR3 nucleotides are TGCGCCAGCAGCTTCGGGAGGGATGTCGGGGAGCTGTTTTTT. This encodes CASSFGRDVGELFF.

The chain combines TRBV28 with TRBJ2-7; 14 nucleotides match TRBD2. The junction had 11 bases not matched to a gene; V was cut back by 9 bases and J by 1 base. This CDR3 region has 17 residues. Germline V gene data show CDR1 as MDHEN and CDR2 as SYDVKM. The CDR3 sequence: CASGGLAGDAGSYEQYF. The CDR3 nucleotides are TGTGCCAGTGGGGGACTAGCGGGAGACGCAGGGTCCTACGAGCAGTACTTC.

V gene TRBV5-1 combines with J gene TRBJ1-1; D call uncertain. The germline V gene encodes CDR1 SGHRS and CDR2 YFSETQ. The V end lost 4 bases, the J end lost 3 bases, and 13 bases lay between the germline ends. This CDR3 spans 14 amino acids. This CDR3 reads CASSPREYDTEAFF. CDR3 coding DNA: TGCGCCAGCAGCCCGAGGGAATACGACACTGAAGCTTTCTTT.

The CDR3 nucleotides are TGTGCCACCAGTGAGGCCGGGACAGCTAGCAATCAGCCCCAGCATTTT. It specifies CATSEAGTASNQPQHF. This chain links TRBV24-1 with TRBJ1-5, with 7 bases aligning to TRBD1. The J segment lost 0 bases and the V segment lost 4 bases, leaving 5 bases of the junction unmatched. The CDR3 extends over 16 amino acids. Germline-derived CDR1 and CDR2 are KGHDR and SFDVKD.

This sequence joins TRBV6-5 and TRBJ1-2, with D maybe TRBD1 (6 bases). V gave up 2 bases and J gave up 1 base, with 11 bases separating them. The CDR3 is made up of 15 amino acids. CDR1 MNHEY and CDR2 SVGAGI come from the germline V gene. The CDR3 DNA reads as TGTGCCAGCAGTTACGGGGGGGCGAGTAACTATGGCTACACCTTC. It codes for CASSYGGASNYGYTF.

The chain uses TRBV24-1 and TRBJ2-1; a weak D match, TRBD2 (5 bases). Trimming left V 3 bases short and J 0 bases short, with 17 bases between. The CDR3 contains 18 residues. The V gene's germline CDR1 is KGHDR and CDR2 SFDVKD. CDR3 sequence: CATSDGWSPGISYNEQFF. The CDR3 bases are TGTGCCACCAGTGATGGGTGGTCGCCGGGGATCTCCTACAATGAGCAGTTCTTC.

V usage is TRBV19 and J usage is TRBJ1-2; D gene ambiguous. The CDR3 is 15 residues long. Germline CDR1 is LNHDA and CDR2 is SQIVND (reference sequence). V lost 3 bases, J lost 0 bases, and 11 bases lay in between. In nucleotides, the CDR3 is TGTGCCAGTAGTATGGAGGGAAAACCTAACTATGGCTACACCTTC. This translates into CASSMEGKPNYGYTF.

This chain links TRBV10-3 with TRBJ2-7; 11 bases align to TRBD2. Germline CDR1 reads ENHRY; CDR2 reads SYGVKD. The CDR3 is made up of 15 amino acids. V gave up 2 bases and J gave up 0 bases; unmatched junction bases: 0. CDR3 sequence (DNA): TGTGCCATCAGTGAGGGACTAGCGGGCTCCTACGAGCAGTACTTC. Translated, it gives CAISEGLAGSYEQYF.

The chain recombines TRBV7-3 with TRBJ2-5, with D perhaps TRBD2 (5 bases). The CDR3 length is 13 residues. V was clipped by 5 bases and J by 2 bases, with 9 bases between them. The V gene's germline CDR1 is SGHTA and CDR2 FQGTGA. The CDR3 DNA follows: TGTGCCAGCAGCCCGGGGAGACAAGAGACCCAGTACTTC. As protein: CASSPGRQETQYF.